This section outlines one T cell receptor beta chain sequence together with its context. The antigen is unknown. The data derive from a study of radiotherapy plus CTLA-4 blockade in lung cancer. Turning to the study itself: Disease control was present in 30% to 35% of patients, and objective responses in more than 15%. Study results and caveats: Early clone dynamics of blood T cells, plus interferon-beta, reportedly predicted response best. Tumor-derived TCR clones expanded in blood after radiotherapy plus ipilimumab.

TCRdb's copy holds only in-frame clones and misses some; the assay was immunoSEQ multiplex PCR. Found here are 30,000 to 45,000 clones, over 55% of them singletons; the top ten hold roughly a tenth. Each patient with chemo-refractory metastatic non-small-cell lung cancer was treated with focal radiation plus CTLA-4 blockade using ipilimumab. Per the germline V gene, CDR1 is LNHDA and CDR2 is SQIVND (reference sequence). The ends were cut back, 1 base at V and 4 bases at J, with 13 bases in the middle. The CDR3 is 15 amino acids. This material consisted of peripheral blood, taken from a patient treated with radiotherapy plus ipilimumab. The chain links TRBV19 to TRBJ2-5, with D possibly being TRBD2 (5 bases). The TCR was taken from a human donor with non-small cell lung cancer who had stable disease on radiotherapy plus ipilimumab. CDR3 amino acids: CASSIARDLGETQYF. The CDR3 DNA follows: TGTGCCAGTAGTATAGCCCGGGATCTAGGAGAGACCCAGTACTTC.